This T cell receptor (beta chain) was retrieved from a study of blood T cell repertoires in COVID-19. Trimming took 5 bases from V and 5 from J, leaving 18 bases between them. From germline, CDR1 is MNHEY and CDR2 SVGAGI. This CDR3 spans 15 amino acids. A single count supports this clone. Per the authors' pipeline: Nucleated cell counts were estimated from reference gene primer amplification. Using immunoSEQ multiplex PCR, the repertoire was profiled, and TCRdb retains in-frame clones only, with some absent. That table gives V, J and clone size, and the DNA gave D and trimming. The sample shows 100,000 to 150,000 clones, over 75% of them seen only once.

The chain carries TRBV6-5 and TRBJ1-1; D unresolved. This TCR derives from a woman older than 75 with acute or convalescent COVID-19. Sequenced input: peripheral blood. This CDR3 reads CASSIQESRTTEAFF. The CDR3 bases are TGTGCCAGCAGTATCCAGGAATCCCGAACTACTGAAGCTTTCTTT.